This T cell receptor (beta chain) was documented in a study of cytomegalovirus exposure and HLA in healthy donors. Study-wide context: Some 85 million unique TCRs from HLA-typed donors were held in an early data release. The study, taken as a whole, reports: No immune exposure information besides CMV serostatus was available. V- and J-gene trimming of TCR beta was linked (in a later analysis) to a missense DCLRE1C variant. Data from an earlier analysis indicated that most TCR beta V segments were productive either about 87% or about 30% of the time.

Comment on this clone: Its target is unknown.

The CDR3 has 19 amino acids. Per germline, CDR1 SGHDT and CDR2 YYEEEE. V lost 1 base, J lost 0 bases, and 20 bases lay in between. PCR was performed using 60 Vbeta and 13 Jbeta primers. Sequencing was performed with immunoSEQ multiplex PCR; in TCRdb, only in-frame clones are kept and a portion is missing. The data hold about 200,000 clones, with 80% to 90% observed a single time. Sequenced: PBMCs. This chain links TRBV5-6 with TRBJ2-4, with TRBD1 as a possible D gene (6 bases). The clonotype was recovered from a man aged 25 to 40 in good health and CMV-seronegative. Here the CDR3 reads CASSLSGYTGSIAKNIQYF. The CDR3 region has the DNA TGTGCCAGCAGCTTGTCGGGCTATACAGGGTCCATAGCCAAAAACATTCAGTACTTC.